Detailed here is one TCR beta chain. A J-beta primer mix and a sample-barcoded 5' primer were used in a second PCR of roughly 6 to 12 cycles. TCRdb re-derived calls from the 5' RACE reads in MiXCR, one entry per CDR3 protein. This sample carries around 1,900,000 distinct CDR3 sequences, around 42% of them seen once, and the ten largest clones take 20% to 25%. CDR1 is DFQATT and CDR2 is SNEGSKA in the germline V gene (reference sequence). This CDR3 comprises 11 residues. With 3 bases removed from V and 4 bases from J, the gap between germline ends came to 7 bases. This sample stems from a study of blood T cells in healthy people across ages. Each sample had at least 6 million PBMCs isolated.

Sequenced input: blood. The chain links TRBV20-1 to TRBJ2-7, with D unresolved. The receptor was derived from a human donor in good health. CDR3 sequence reads: CSASSGYEQYF. The CDR3 nucleotides read TGCAGTGCTAGTTCCGGTTACGAGCAGTACTTC.